The 24 T cell receptor beta chains below were found in one sample sequenced in a study of regulatory T cells in long-lasting Graves disease. For TCR beta, libraries came from iRepertoire HTBI primers and Arm-PCR of CDR3 regions. TCRdb re-called the multiplex PCR reads through MiXCR, storing one row per CDR3 protein. This sample carries about 420,000 distinct CDR3 sequences, 20% to 30% of them seen once, and the ten largest clones take about 26%. Time point defined: persistent/refractory GD, antithyroid drugs over 5 years with positive TRAb. PBMCs were the source of the RNA used for TCR sequencing. Sequences were derived from peripheral blood mononuclear cells (PBMCs), sampled when the disease was refractory, from a patient treated with antithyroid drugs. These TCRs come from a female donor with Graves disease.

V usage is TRBV7-8 and J usage is TRBJ1-5; TRBD1 matches at 9 bases. The CDR3 spans 15 residues. V dropped 5 bases and J dropped 5; count of bases not matched to a gene: 7. Looked up from germline, CDR1 is SGHVS and CDR2 is FQNEAQ. CDR3 sequence: CASSAGQGNYQPQHF. For the CDR3, the DNA is TGTGCCAGCAGCGCGGGACAGGGAAACTATCAGCCCCAGCATTTT.

This clonotype has only a few counts. The V and J genes are TRBV6-1 and TRBJ1-3; D not certain. Trimming removed 0 bases at V and 0 bases at J, with 6 bases between. CDR1 is MNHNS, CDR2 SASEGT, per germline. This CDR3 has 15 amino acids. In nucleotides, the CDR3 is TGTGCCAGCAGTGAAGCGTCGACCTCTGGAAACACCATATATTTT. Amino acid sequence: CASSEASTSGNTIYF.

This chain links TRBV24-1 with TRBJ2-5, with D unclear. CDR1 KGHDR and CDR2 SFDVKD come from the germline V gene. V was trimmed by 4 bases and J by 5 bases, leaving 16 bases between them. The length of the CDR3 is 15 residues. CDR3 residues: CATSDPGPQRETQYF. CDR3 in DNA: TGTGCCACCAGTGACCCCGGGCCCCAAAGGGAGACCCAGTACTTC.

This sequence joins TRBV20-1 and TRBJ1-1; D gene uncertain. The CDR3 is 16 amino acids. The V end lost 6 bases, the J end lost 2 bases, and 22 bases lay between the germline ends. Germline V CDR1 and CDR2: DFQATT, SNEGSKA (reference sequence). Written as DNA, the CDR3 is TGCAGTGCCAGCAGTGGGCATGGGGTAGAAAACACTGAAGCTTTCTTT. Its protein product is CSASSGHGVENTEAFF.

The V and J genes are TRBV27 and TRBJ1-2, with 7 bases identical to TRBD1. Germline trimming cut 5 bases from V and 6 bases from J; bases unmatched to any gene: 21. This CDR3 spans 18 amino acids. The germline V gene has CDR1 MNHEY and CDR2 SMNVEV (reference sequence). The CDR3 DNA is TGTGCCAGCAGTCCACGGTGGGACAGCGTCAGTCAACGGAATGGCTACACCTTC. Protein sequence: CASSPRWDSVSQRNGYTF.

This clonotype has a handful of counts. This chain links TRBV27 with TRBJ2-2; maybe TRBD2 (6 bases). V was clipped by 1 base and J by 1 base, with 7 bases between them. The CDR3 covers 15 residues. CDR1 and CDR2 from the germline V gene are MNHEY and SMNVEV (reference sequence). The CDR3 sequence: CASSLLGGNTGELFF. The CDR3 region has the DNA TGTGCCAGCAGTTTATTGGGGGGGAACACCGGGGAGCTGTTTTTT.

The V and J genes are TRBV28 and TRBJ2-2; D not certain. V lost 7 bases and J lost 1, with 7 bases in between. The CDR3 runs to 13 residues. CDR1 MDHEN and CDR2 SYDVKM come from the germline V gene. For the CDR3, the DNA is TGTGCCAGCAAGGCAGAGAACACCGGGGAGCTGTTTTTT. It codes for CASKAENTGELFF.

The V and J genes are TRBV27 and TRBJ1-1; 7 bases match TRBD1. This CDR3 contains 14 residues. J was trimmed by 5 bases and V by 4 bases; bases with no gene match: 7. The germline V gene encodes CDR1 MNHEY and CDR2 SMNVEV (reference sequence). The CDR3 DNA reads as TGTGCCAGCAGTTCTGACAGGGTTCGTACTGAAGCTTTCTTT. It is translated as CASSSDRVRTEAFF.

The gene calls are TRBV19 and TRBJ2-7; D not certain. From germline, CDR1 is LNHDA and CDR2 SQIVND (reference sequence). CDR3 length: 14 residues. The ends were cut back, 1 base at V and 2 bases at J, with 9 bases in the middle. The CDR3 region has the DNA TGTGCCAGTAGTATAGTGGCAGGACCCTACGAGCAGTACTTC. Translated: CASSIVAGPYEQYF.

The V gene is TRBV30, the J gene TRBJ1-5; 9 bases are a match to TRBD1. Germline lookup yields CDR1 GTSNPN and CDR2 SVGIG (reference sequence). With 1 base clipped from V and 4 bases from J, the junction kept 5 bases outside the gene matches. This CDR3 has 15 amino acids. The CDR3 here is CAWSANRGLNQPQHF. The CDR3 DNA reads TGTGCCTGGAGTGCCAACAGGGGGCTTAATCAGCCCCAGCATTTT.

The chain uses TRBV6-1 and TRBJ2-1; 7 positions agree with TRBD2. Germline V CDR1 and CDR2: MNHNS, SASEGT. J lost 6 bases, V lost 10 bases, and 9 bases had no gene match. This CDR3 is built from 13 residues. The chain's CDR3 is CATSAGSLNEQFF. In nucleotides, the CDR3 is TGTGCCACCTCAGCGGGATCTCTCAATGAGCAGTTCTTC.

J is TRBJ1-1 and V is TRBV4-1; D is uncertain. This CDR3 comprises 16 residues. Germline CDR1 reads MGHRA; CDR2 reads YSYEKL. Trimming took 0 bases from V and 0 from J, leaving 11 bases between them. The CDR3 spells CASSQDSARLNTEAFF. CDR3 DNA sequence: TGCGCCAGCAGCCAAGATTCCGCGAGACTGAACACTGAAGCTTTCTTT.

The V call is TRBV28, the J call TRBJ2-2; 8 nucleotides line up with TRBD2. V was clipped by 10 bases and J by 2 bases; unmatched bases: 9. The CDR3 extends over 15 amino acids. The germline V gene encodes CDR1 MDHEN and CDR2 SYDVKM. In DNA, the CDR3 is TGTGCCACCAAGACCGGGACTAGAAACACCGGGGAGCTGTTTTTT. Translation: CATKTGTRNTGELFF.

This clonotype has more than one count but fewer than ten. This rearrangement joins TRBV20-1 to TRBJ2-5; weak D call: TRBD2 (5 bases). Near its end, the DNA agrees better with TRBJ2-7, so the J call may be wrong. This CDR3 region has 13 residues. The germline gives CDR1 DFQATT, CDR2 SNEGSKA (reference sequence). The CDR3: CSAVSDQTYEQYF. The CDR3 DNA is TGCAGTGCTGTTAGCGACCAAACCTACGAGCAGTACTTC.

This clonotype was recorded at least ten times. The chain is built from TRBV20-1 and TRBJ2-5, with TRBD1 matching 10 bases. J was trimmed by 1 base and V by 5 bases; bases with no gene match: 1. The CDR3 is 13 amino acids. Looked up from germline, CDR1 is DFQATT and CDR2 is SNEGSKA (reference sequence). This chain's CDR3 is CSAGTGAQETQYF. The CDR3 bases are TGCAGTGCTGGGACAGGGGCCCAAGAGACCCAGTACTTC.

This clonotype has more than one count but fewer than ten. The chain couples TRBV7-2 to TRBJ1-2, with a possible D match to TRBD1 (5 bases). There are 14 residues in the CDR3. Trimming cost V 6 bases and J 2 bases, with 13 bases left between them. Germline V gene lookup returns CDR1 SGHTA and CDR2 FQGNSA. The CDR3 DNA reads as TGTGCCAGCAGACCCCGTGACAGAAACTATGGCTACACCTTC. Encoded protein: CASRPRDRNYGYTF. The entire variable domain, with the rest obtained from reference TRBV7-2 and TRBJ1-2, is as follows: GAGVSQSPSNKVTEKGKDVELRCDPISGHTALYWYRQSLGQGLEFLIYFQGNSAPDKSGLPSDRFSAERTGGSVSTLTIQRTQQEDSAVYLCASRPRDRNYGYTFGSGTRLTVV.

This clonotype has just one count. The V and J genes are TRBV29-1 and TRBJ1-3, with 8 bases matching TRBD1. Germline lookup yields CDR1 SQVTM and CDR2 ANQGSEA. V trimming: 6 bases; J trimming: 0 bases; junction bases outside the gene matches: 1. The length of the CDR3 is 13 residues. CDR3 residues: CSVGQASGNTIYF. The DNA for the CDR3 is TGCAGCGTGGGACAGGCCTCTGGAAACACCATATATTTT.

For this clonotype: A read error may be the cause here, since a much bigger clone is one base away. The chain carries TRBV27 and TRBJ2-4; a weak D match, TRBD2 (6 bases). The CDR3 runs 16 residues. Deletions cut 10 bases from V and 1 base from J, with 20 bases between. Germline CDR1 reads MNHEY; CDR2 reads SMNVEV (reference sequence). CDR3 residues: CANSAQPEGAKNIQYF. The CDR3 DNA reads as TGTGCCAACAGCGCGCAGCCGGAGGGCGCCAAAAACATTCAGTACTTC.

This clonotype was seen repeatedly, ten times or more. This rearrangement joins TRBV27 to TRBJ2-3; D unclear. Deletions cut 0 bases from V and 2 bases from J, with 9 bases between. Germline lookup yields CDR1 MNHEY and CDR2 SMNVEV (reference sequence). The CDR3 has 15 amino acids. The CDR3 region is CASSLSAPSTDTQYF. In DNA, the CDR3 is TGTGCCAGCAGTTTATCCGCCCCTTCCACAGATACGCAGTATTTT.

This chain uses TRBV7-2 with TRBJ2-6; 7 nucleotides agree with TRBD1. The germline V gene has CDR1 SGHTA and CDR2 FQGNSA. J was trimmed by 0 bases and V by 4 bases; bases with no gene match: 9. This CDR3 region has 18 residues. The DNA of the CDR3 is TGTGCCAGCAGCTCAACGACAGGGCCCCTCTCTGGGGCCAACGTCCTGACTTTC. Protein sequence: CASSSTTGPLSGANVLTF.

The chain has TRBV5-1 and TRBJ2-2; TRBD1 or TRBD2 may be the D gene (5 bases each). V was clipped by 7 bases and J by 1 base, with 14 bases between them. CDR3 length: 15 amino acids. Germline V gene data show CDR1 as SGHRS and CDR2 as YFSETQ. The CDR3 loop reads CASSREQENTGELFF. The DNA for the CDR3 is TGCGCCAGCTCCCGGGAACAGGAGAACACCGGGGAGCTGTTTTTT.

This clonotype was detected a few times. The chain combines TRBV4-1 with TRBJ1-2, with 9 nucleotides matching TRBD1. CDR3 length: 17 residues. V dropped 3 bases and J dropped 4; count of bases not matched to a gene: 12. From germline, CDR1 is MGHRA and CDR2 YSYEKL. The CDR3 loop reads CASSQNIRGQGIYGYTF. The CDR3 DNA follows: TGCGCCAGCAGCCAGAATATCCGGGGACAGGGTATCTATGGCTACACCTTC.

In its sample, this clonotype was seen a few times. This chain uses TRBV10-3 with TRBJ1-1; TRBD1 matches 8 bases. Germline trimming cut 3 bases from V and 1 base from J; bases unmatched to any gene: 4. This CDR3 contains 15 residues. Germline V gene lookup returns CDR1 ENHRY and CDR2 SYGVKD. CDR3 nucleotides: TGTGCCATCAGTGATCTTGACAGGGGGAACACTGAAGCTTTCTTT. Its translation is CAISDLDRGNTEAFF.

Ten or more counts support this clonotype. The chain couples TRBV15 to TRBJ1-1; D may be TRBD1 (6 bases). The CDR3 contains 13 residues. Germline-derived CDR1 and CDR2 are LNHNV and YYDKDF (reference sequence). The ends were cut back, 8 bases at V and 5 bases at J, with 15 bases in the middle. CDR3 region: CATGSGGETEAFF. In nucleotides, the CDR3 is TGTGCCACCGGTAGTGGGGGCGAGACTGAAGCTTTCTTT.